This TCR beta chain was sequenced for a study of shared clonotypes between healthy human individuals. CDR1 and CDR2 from the germline V gene are LNHDA and SQIVND (reference sequence). Trimming took off 3 bases at V and 5 bases at J, with 13 bases between the two ends. There are 14 residues in the CDR3. Some clones are missing from TCRdb's copy, which holds only in-frame ones; the method was immunoSEQ multiplex PCR. The sample includes about 670,000 clones, around 72% seen only once; the top ten take around 1.8%. Remarks on this clone: Its matching antigen is unknown.

Study findings and constraints: As a rule, naive subsets had a larger estimated richness than memory subsets.

The rearrangement joins TRBV19 to TRBJ2-5; D is perhaps TRBD1 or TRBD2 (6 bases each). The sample taken for sequencing was memory CD4+ T cells sorted from blood. The subset: CD45RA-negative fraction. This TCR derives from a woman in her 30s in good health. The DNA for the CDR3 is TGTGCCAGTAGTATGCCGGGGGCCTGGGAGACCCAGTACTTC. Protein sequence: CASSMPGAWETQYF.